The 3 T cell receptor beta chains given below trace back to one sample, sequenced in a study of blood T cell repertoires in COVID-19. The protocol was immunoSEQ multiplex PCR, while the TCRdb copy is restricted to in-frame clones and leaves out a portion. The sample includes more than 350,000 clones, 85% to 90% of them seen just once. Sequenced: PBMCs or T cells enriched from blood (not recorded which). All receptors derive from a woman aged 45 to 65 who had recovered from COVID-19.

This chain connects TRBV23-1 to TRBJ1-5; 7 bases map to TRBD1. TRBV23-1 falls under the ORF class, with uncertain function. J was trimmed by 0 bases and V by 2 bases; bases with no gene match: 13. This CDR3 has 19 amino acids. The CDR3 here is CASSQTGTESSYSNQPQHF. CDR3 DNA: TGCGCCAGCAGTCAAACCGGGACAGAATCCAGTTATAGCAATCAGCCCCAGCATTTT.

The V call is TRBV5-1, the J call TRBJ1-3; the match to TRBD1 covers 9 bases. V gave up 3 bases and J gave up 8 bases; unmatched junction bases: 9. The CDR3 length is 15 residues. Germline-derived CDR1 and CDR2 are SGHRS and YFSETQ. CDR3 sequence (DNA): TGCGCCAGCAGCTCGGGACAGGGTACTAGTGACACCATATATTTT. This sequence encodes CASSSGQGTSDTIYF.

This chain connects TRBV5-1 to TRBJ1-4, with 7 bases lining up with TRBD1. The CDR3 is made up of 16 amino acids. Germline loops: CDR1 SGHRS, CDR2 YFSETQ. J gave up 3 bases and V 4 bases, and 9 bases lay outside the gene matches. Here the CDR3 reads CASSRTRDSPNEKLFF. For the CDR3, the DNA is TGCGCCAGCAGCAGAACCCGGGACAGCCCTAATGAAAAACTGTTTTTT.